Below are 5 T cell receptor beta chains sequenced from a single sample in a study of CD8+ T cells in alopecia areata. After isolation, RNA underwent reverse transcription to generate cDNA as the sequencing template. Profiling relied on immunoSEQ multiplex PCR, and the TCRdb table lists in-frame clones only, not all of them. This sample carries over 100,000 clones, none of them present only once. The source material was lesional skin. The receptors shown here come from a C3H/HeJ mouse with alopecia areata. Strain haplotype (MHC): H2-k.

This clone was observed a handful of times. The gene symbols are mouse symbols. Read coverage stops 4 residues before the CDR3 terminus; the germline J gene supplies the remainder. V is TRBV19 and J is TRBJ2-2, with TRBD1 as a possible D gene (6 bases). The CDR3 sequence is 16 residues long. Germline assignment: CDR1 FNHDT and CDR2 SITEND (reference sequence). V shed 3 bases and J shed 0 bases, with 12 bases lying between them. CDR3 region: CASSTPGQPNTGQLYF. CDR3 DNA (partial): TGTGCCAGCAGTACGCCCGGACAGCCAAACACCGGG.

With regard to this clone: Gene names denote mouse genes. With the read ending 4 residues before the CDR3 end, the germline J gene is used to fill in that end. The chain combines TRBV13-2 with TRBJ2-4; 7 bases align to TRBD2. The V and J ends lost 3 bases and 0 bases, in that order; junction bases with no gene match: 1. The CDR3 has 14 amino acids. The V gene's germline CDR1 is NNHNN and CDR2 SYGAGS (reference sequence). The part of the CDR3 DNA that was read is TGTGCCAGCGGTGGACTGGGTAGTCAAAAC. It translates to CASGGLGSQN. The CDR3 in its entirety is CASGGLGSQNTLYF.

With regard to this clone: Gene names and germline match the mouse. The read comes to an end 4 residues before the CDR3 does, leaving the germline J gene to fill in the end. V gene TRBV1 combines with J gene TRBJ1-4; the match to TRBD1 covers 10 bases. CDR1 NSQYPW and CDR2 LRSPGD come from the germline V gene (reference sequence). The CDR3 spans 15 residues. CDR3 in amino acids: CTCSDRTGGVERLFF. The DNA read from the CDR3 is TGCACCTGCAGTGATCGGACAGGGGGAGTCGAA.

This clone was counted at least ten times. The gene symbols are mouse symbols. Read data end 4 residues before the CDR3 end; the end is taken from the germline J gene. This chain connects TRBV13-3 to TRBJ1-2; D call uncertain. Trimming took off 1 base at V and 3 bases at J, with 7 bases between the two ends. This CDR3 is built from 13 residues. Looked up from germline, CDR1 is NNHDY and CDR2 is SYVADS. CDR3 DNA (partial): TGTGCCAGCAGTGATATCCAAGACTCC. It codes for CASSDIQDS. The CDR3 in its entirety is CASSDIQDSDYTF.

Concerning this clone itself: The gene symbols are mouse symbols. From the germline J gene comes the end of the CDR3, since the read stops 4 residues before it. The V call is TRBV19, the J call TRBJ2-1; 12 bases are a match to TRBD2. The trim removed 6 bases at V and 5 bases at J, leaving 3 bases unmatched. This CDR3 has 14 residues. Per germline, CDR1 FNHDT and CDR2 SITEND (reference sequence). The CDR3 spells CASNRDWGDAEQFF. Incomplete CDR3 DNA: TGTGCCAGCAATAGGGACTGGGGGGATGCT.